The TCR beta chain described here comes from a study of Ad26.COV2.S vaccination and SARS-CoV-2 variants. With regard to this clone: Its matching antigen is unknown.

Indicated treatment: some 20 received Ad26.COV2.S at low or high dose, single or two shots; 5 received placebo; per-sample allocation not given. Sampling was performed 63 days after the first vaccine or placebo injection. An 18-55-year-old adult in Boston served as donor. An Ad26 vector expressing Wuhan-strain SARS-CoV-2 spike served as the vaccine. CDR1 ENHRY and CDR2 SYGVKD come from the germline V gene. The CDR3 is 15 amino acids. Trimming removed 0 bases from V and 3 bases from J, with 9 bases in between. Study findings and constraints: Breadth of non-spike TCRs did not differ between vaccinees and placebo recipients. Ad26.COV2.S recipients had broader spike-specific TCRs (P = 0.0014).

TCRdb's copy holds only in-frame clones and misses some; the assay was immunoSEQ multiplex PCR. The sample holds about 680,000 clones, around 92% seen once. J is TRBJ1-5 and V is TRBV10-3; D gene ambiguous. The sample here was peripheral blood, taken in a trial of Ad26.COV2.S vaccine versus placebo. This sequence was found in a person aged 18-60 years who received the Ad26.COV2.S COVID-19 vaccine or a placebo. In nucleotides, the CDR3 is TGTGCCATCAGTGAGTCGGAACAGCTCAATCAGCCCCAGCATTTT. Its translation: CAISESEQLNQPQHF.